These 8 T cell receptor beta chains share one sample of origin, sequenced in a study of T cell repertoires in cytomegalovirus infection. Via MiXCR, TCRdb re-called the reads, giving one row per CDR3 protein. The repertoire holds about 180,000 distinct CDR3 sequences, with approximately 18% as singletons. Sequenced input: CD8+ T cells from PBMCs. The origin of the receptors is a human donor in good health (CMV status not recorded). Some clones in this sample may be carry-over from other donors' samples.

This clonotype was counted only a few times. Since a much larger clone is just one base distant, this may be a read error. V is TRBV11-2 and J is TRBJ2-2, with no clear D. V was pared by 2 bases and J by 9 bases, with 4 bases between. The germline gives CDR1 SGHAT, CDR2 FQNNGV. The CDR3 extends over 11 amino acids. In nucleotides, the CDR3 is TGTGCCAGCAGCTTACCCCGGGAGCTGTTTTTT. Translation gives CASSLPRELFF.

The chain combines TRBV6-2 or TRBV6-3 with TRBJ2-1; D possibly corresponds to TRBD1 (7 bases). CDR3 length: 17 amino acids. The germline V and J ends were trimmed by 2 bases and 4 bases, with 18 bases remaining between them. The germline gives CDR1 MNHEY, CDR2 SVGEGT. As DNA, the CDR3 is TGTGCCAGCAGTTACGGCGGAGGGGCCAGGGGGTACAATGAGCAGTTCTTC. This sequence encodes CASSYGGGARGYNEQFF.

This clonotype was counted ten times or more. This rearrangement joins TRBV19 to TRBJ2-7; 8 nucleotides line up with TRBD1. The CDR3 runs to 14 residues. The V segment lost 5 bases and the J segment 3 bases; nucleotides outside the gene matches: 6. Germline CDR1 LNHDA, CDR2 SQIVND (reference sequence). CDR3 loop: CASSPRTGYYEQYF. The CDR3 region has the DNA TGTGCCAGTAGTCCGAGGACAGGGTACTACGAGCAGTACTTC. The full variable domain, its missing parts supplied by reference TRBV19 and TRBJ2-7, is DGGITQSPKYLFRKEGQNVTLSCEQNLNHDAMYWYRQDPGQGLRLIYYSQIVNDFQKGDIAEGYSVSREKKESFPLTVTSAQKNPTAFYLCASSPRTGYYEQYFGPGTRLTVT.

The chain joins TRBV7-2 to TRBJ2-7; 8 bases are shared with TRBD1. With V trimmed by 3 bases and J by 4 bases, 14 bases remained unmatched. Germline V gene lookup returns CDR1 SGHTA and CDR2 FQGNSA. The CDR3 covers 17 residues. CDR3 nucleotide sequence: TGTGCCAGCAGCTTGCTGACAGGGGAGGCATTTACGTACGAGCAGTACTTC. Translation: CASSLLTGEAFTYEQYF.

This clonotype was found a few times. The V gene is TRBV25-1, the J gene TRBJ1-2; D call uncertain. Germline V gene data show CDR1 as MGHDK and CDR2 as SYGVNS. The CDR3 is 14 residues long. Trimming pared 11 bases from V and 4 bases from J, leaving 20 bases between. CDR3 region: CAAQRGGEGYGYTF. CDR3 bases: TGTGCCGCTCAACGGGGAGGAGAGGGCTATGGCTACACCTTC.

The chain employs TRBV4-2 and TRBJ1-2; the match to TRBD1 covers 7 bases. Germline-derived CDR1 and CDR2 are LGHNA and YNFKEQ. This CDR3 is built from 13 residues. Trimming took 2 bases from V and 6 from J; bases not matched to a gene: 3. This CDR3 is CASSQKGADGYTF. CDR3 sequence (DNA): TGTGCCAGCAGCCAAAAGGGGGCCGATGGCTACACCTTC.

This clonotype turned up a few times. The chain couples TRBV7-8 to TRBJ1-1; TRBD1 aligns across 9 bases. Germline CDR1 SGHVS, CDR2 FQNEAQ. CDR3 length: 14 amino acids. The trim removed 4 bases at V and 5 bases at J, leaving 5 bases unmatched. The CDR3 DNA follows: TGTGCCAGCAGCTGGGGACAGGGATTGACTGAAGCTTTCTTT. Amino acids: CASSWGQGLTEAFF.

The CDR3 protein is CASSETGRAGELFF. The CDR3 DNA is TGTGCCAGCAGCGAAACGGGGAGGGCCGGGGAGCTGTTTTTT. The chain links TRBV7-2 to TRBJ2-2; 7 positions match TRBD2. The trim removed 5 bases at V and 6 bases at J, leaving 6 bases unmatched. Germline V lookup: CDR1 SGHTA, CDR2 FQGNSA. The CDR3 is 14 amino acids.